This TCR beta chain came from a study of blood T cell repertoires in COVID-19. About the study: COVID-19 samples collected from the United States, Italy and Spain covered acute and convalescent phases. Sources were T cells, B-cell-depleted T cells, or PBMCs; the material itself was cDNA or gDNA.

Under the authors' procedure: The assay estimated nucleated cells by amplifying reference gene primers. Only in-frame clones appear in the TCRdb table, and some are missing; sequencing was by immunoSEQ multiplex PCR. The DNA was the basis for D and trimming; V, J and clone size are from that table. The data show fewer than 200,000 clones, less than 85% seen once. The CDR3 length is 15 residues. Germline V gene sequence: CDR1 SGHRS, CDR2 YFSETQ. Trimming took off 3 bases at V and 1 base at J, with 13 bases between the two ends. Sequences were obtained from peripheral blood. V and J are TRBV5-1 and TRBJ2-5; D perhaps matches TRBD1 (6 bases). The TCR originated in a human donor in a cohort sampled during active COVID-19. CDR3 sequence (DNA): TGCGCCAGCAGCTCCGGGACATCGCCCCAAGAGACCCAGTACTTC. It yields the protein CASSSGTSPQETQYF.